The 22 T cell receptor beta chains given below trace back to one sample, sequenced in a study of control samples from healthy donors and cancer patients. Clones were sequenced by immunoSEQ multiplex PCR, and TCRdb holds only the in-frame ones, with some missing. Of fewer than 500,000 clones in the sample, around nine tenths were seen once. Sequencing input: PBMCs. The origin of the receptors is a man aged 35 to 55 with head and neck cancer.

The CDR3 DNA sequence: TGTGCCAGCAGTGAATCCTCCACCGGGGAGCTGTTTTTT. Translated: CASSESSTGELFF. This chain connects TRBV25-1 to TRBJ2-2; D not resolved. Deletions cut 1 base from V and 4 bases from J, with 4 bases between. The germline V gene encodes CDR1 MGHDK and CDR2 SYGVNS. This CDR3 contains 13 residues.

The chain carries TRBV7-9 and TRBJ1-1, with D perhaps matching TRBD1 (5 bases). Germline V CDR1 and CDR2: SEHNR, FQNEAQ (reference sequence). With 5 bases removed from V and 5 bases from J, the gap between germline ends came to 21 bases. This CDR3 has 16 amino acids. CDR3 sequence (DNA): TGTGCCAGCAGCCCCGGGGACGTCCCCTCGAATACTGAAGCTTTCTTT. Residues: CASSPGDVPSNTEAFF.

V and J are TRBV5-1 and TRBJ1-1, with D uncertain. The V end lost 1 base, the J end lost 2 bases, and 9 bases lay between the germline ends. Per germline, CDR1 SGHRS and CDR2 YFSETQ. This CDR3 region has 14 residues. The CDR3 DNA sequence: TGCGCCAGCAGCTTGAGGTCAGAAAACACTGAAGCTTTCTTT. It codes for CASSLRSENTEAFF.

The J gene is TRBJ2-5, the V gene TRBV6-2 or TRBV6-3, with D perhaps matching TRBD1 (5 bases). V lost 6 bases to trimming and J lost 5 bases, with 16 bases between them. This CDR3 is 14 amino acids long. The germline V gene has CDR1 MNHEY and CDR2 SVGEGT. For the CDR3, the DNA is TGTGCCAGCAGCCACGAGGACACTCGGGAGACCCAGTACTTC. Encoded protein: CASSHEDTRETQYF.

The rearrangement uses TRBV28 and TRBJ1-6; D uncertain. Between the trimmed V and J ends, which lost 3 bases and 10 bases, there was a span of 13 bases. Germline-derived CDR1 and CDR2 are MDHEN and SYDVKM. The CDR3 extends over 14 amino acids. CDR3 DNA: TGTGCCAGCAGTTTCTTAAGGGCCGGCTCACCCCTCCACTTT. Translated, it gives CASSFLRAGSPLHF.

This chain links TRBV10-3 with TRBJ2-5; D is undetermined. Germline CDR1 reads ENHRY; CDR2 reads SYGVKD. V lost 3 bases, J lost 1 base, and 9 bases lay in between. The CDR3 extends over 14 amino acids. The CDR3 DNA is TGTGCCATCAGTGATAGGGCAGGCCAAGAGACCCAGTACTTC. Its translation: CAISDRAGQETQYF.

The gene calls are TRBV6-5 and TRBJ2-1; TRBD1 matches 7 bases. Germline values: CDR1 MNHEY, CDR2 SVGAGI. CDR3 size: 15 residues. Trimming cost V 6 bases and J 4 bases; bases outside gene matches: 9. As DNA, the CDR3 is TGTGCCAGCAGGGCCTCCGGACAGGAGTACAATGAGCAGTTCTTC. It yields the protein CASRASGQEYNEQFF.

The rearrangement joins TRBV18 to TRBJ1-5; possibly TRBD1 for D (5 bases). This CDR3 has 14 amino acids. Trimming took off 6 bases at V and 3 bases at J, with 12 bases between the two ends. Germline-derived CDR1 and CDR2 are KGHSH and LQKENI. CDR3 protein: CASSRGGDNQPQHF. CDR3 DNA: TGTGCCAGCTCGCGGGGGGGGGACAATCAGCCCCAGCATTTT.

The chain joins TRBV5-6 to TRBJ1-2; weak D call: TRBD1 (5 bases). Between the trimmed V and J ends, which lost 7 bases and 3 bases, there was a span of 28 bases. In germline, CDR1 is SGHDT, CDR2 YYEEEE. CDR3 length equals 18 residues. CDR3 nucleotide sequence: TGTGCCAGCGCCTCACGTCGGGGCCCGTTCCGAAGGGACTATGGCTACACCTTC. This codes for CASASRRGPFRRDYGYTF.

The chain's CDR3 is CASSTQGDTDTQYF. CDR3 in DNA: TGCGCCAGCAGCACCCAAGGCGACACAGATACGCAGTATTTT. The chain links TRBV5-1 to TRBJ2-3; D gene ambiguous. This CDR3 has 14 residues. With 4 bases removed from V and 2 bases from J, the gap between germline ends came to 11 bases. Germline CDR1 and CDR2: SGHRS and YFSETQ.

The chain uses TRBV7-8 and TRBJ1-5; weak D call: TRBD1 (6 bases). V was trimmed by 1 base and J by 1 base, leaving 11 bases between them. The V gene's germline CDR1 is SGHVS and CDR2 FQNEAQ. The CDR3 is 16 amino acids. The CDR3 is CASSLVGGLSNQPQHF. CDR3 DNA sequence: TGTGCCAGCAGCTTAGTCGGGGGGCTGAGCAATCAGCCCCAGCATTTT. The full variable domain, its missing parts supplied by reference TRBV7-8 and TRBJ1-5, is GAGVSQSPRYKVAKRGQDVALRCDPISGHVSLFWYQQALGQGPEFLTYFQNEAQLDKSGLPSDRFFAERPEGSVSTLKIQRTQQEDSAVYLCASSLVGGLSNQPQHFGDGTRLSIL.

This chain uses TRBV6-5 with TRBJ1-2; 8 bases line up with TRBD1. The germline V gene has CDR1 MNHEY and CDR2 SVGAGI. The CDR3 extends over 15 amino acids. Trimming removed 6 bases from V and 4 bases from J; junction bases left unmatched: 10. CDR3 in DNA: TGTGCCAGCAGCCCCGCCGGACAGGGAATCTATGGCTACACCTTC. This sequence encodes CASSPAGQGIYGYTF.

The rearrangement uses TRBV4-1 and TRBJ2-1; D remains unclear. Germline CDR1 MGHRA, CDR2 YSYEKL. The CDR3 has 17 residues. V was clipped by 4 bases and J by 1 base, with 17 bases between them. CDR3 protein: CASSLRSIRVSYNEQFF. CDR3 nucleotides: TGCGCCAGCAGCCTGAGAAGTATTAGGGTGTCCTACAATGAGCAGTTCTTC.

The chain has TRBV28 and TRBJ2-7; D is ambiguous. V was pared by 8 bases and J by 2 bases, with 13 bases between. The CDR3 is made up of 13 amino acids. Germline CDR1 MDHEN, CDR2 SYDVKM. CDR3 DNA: TGTGCCAGCTTAGGACCCTCTACCTACGAGCAGTACTTC. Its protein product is CASLGPSTYEQYF.

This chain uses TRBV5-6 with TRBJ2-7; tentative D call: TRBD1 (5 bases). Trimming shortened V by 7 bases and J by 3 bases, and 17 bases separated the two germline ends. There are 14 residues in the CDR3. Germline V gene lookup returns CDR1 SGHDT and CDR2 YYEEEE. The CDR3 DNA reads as TGTGCCAGCTCCTTTAGGGGTAGGATCTACGAGCAGTACTTC. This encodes CASSFRGRIYEQYF.

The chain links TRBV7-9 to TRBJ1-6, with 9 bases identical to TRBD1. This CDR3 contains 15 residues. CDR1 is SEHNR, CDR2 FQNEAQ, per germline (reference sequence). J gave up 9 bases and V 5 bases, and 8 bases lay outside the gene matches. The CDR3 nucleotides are TGTGCCAGCAGCGGAGAGGGACAGGGAGGTTCACCCCTCCACTTT. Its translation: CASSGEGQGGSPLHF.

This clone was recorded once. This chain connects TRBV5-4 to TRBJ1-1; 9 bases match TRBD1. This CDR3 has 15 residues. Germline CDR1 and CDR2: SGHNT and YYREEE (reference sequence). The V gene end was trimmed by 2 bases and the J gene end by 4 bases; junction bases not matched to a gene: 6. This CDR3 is CASSLIQGAGTEAFF. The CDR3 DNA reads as TGTGCCAGCAGCTTAATACAGGGGGCTGGCACTGAAGCTTTCTTT.

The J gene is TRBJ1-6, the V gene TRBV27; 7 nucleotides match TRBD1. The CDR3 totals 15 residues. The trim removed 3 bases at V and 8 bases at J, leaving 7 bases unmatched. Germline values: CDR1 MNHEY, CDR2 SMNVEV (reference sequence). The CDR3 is CASSFGTDPYSPLHF. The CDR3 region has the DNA TGTGCCAGCAGTTTTGGGACAGACCCTTATTCACCCCTCCACTTT.

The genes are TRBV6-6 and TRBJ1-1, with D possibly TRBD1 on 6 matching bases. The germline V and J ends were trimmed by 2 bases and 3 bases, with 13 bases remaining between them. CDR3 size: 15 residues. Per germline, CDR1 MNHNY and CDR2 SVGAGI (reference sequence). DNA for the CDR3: TGTGCCAGCAGTTACGCGGGCAGGGGCGACACTGAAGCTTTCTTT. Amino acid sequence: CASSYAGRGDTEAFF.

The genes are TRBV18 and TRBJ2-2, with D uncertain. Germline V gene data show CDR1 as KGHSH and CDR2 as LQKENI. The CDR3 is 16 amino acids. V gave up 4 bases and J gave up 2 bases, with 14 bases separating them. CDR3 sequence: CASSQQGRGNTGELFF. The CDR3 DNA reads TGTGCCAGCTCACAGCAAGGCAGAGGAAACACCGGGGAGCTGTTTTTT.

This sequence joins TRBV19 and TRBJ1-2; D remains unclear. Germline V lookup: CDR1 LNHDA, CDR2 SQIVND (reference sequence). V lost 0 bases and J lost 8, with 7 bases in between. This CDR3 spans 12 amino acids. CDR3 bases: TGTGCCAGTAGTATAGACCTATCGGGCTACACCTTC. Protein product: CASSIDLSGYTF.

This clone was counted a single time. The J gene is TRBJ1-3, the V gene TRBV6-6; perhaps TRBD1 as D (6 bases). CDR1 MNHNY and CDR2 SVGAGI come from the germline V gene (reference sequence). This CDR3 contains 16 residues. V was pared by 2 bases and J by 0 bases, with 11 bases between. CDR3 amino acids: CASSYQGGNSGNTIYF. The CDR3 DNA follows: TGTGCCAGCAGTTACCAAGGGGGGAACTCTGGAAACACCATATATTTT.